This T cell receptor beta chain was found in a study of tumor and adjacent non-tumor tissue in lung cancer. Study-wide results and caveats: Significantly higher TCR diversity was found in tumor than normal lung.

RNA was extracted from bulk tissue without any cell sorting. More than 3 cm separated this lung sample from the edge of the tumor. Between August and November 2014, newly diagnosed, chemotherapy-naive lung cancer patients underwent thoracic surgery in China. Concerning this clonotype itself: Its antigen is undetermined.

A modified ARM-PCR protocol with three rounds of nested PCR amplified TCRbeta. TCRdb re-analysed the multiplex PCR reads in MiXCR, keeping a single row per CDR3 protein. Among around 39,000 distinct CDR3 sequences listed, roughly 60% were seen once. The sequenced sample consisted of distant non-tumor lung tissue. The source is a man aged 50-59 years with non-small cell lung cancer.

CDR3: CASLSRTLDNTIYF. The CDR3, as DNA: TGTGCCAGCCTTTCCAGAACTCTGGACAACACCATATATTTT. The chain uses TRBV12-3 or TRBV12-4 and TRBJ1-3; D uncertain. The V end lost 8 bases, the J end lost 7 bases, and 18 bases lay between the germline ends. The CDR3 totals 14 residues.